Included here is one TCR beta chain sequence, with context. Only in-frame clones appear in the TCRdb table, and some are missing; sequencing was by immunoSEQ multiplex PCR. Among just under 100,000 clones, approximately 95% were seen once, and the ten largest hold approximately 8%. Deletions cut 5 bases from V and 0 bases from J, with 10 bases between. The CDR3 sequence is 14 residues long. CDR1 and CDR2 from the germline V gene are SEHNR and FQNEAQ (reference sequence). This sample is part of a study of control samples from healthy donors and cancer patients. This clonotype was sampled from a man in his late teens or twenties in good health. J is TRBJ1-1 and V is TRBV7-9, with a tentative D call TRBD1 (6 bases). The sample was blood. The CDR3 DNA follows: TGTGCCAGCAGCCGGGACACCCTGAACACTGAAGCTTTCTTT. It yields the protein CASSRDTLNTEAFF.